This record concerns one T cell receptor (beta chain) sequence. Produced via immunoSEQ multiplex PCR; TCRdb's table is partial and in-frame only. The sample contains around 240,000 clones, about 91% of which appear only once. The data originate from a study of blood T cell repertoires in COVID-19. Study in general: Specimens from acute and convalescent COVID-19 originated in the United States, Italy and Spain.

The sequenced sample was PBMCs or T cells enriched from blood (not recorded which). This clonotype was obtained from a human donor in a cohort exposed to, infected with or recovered from COVID-19 (not recorded which). The donor label of this sample is uncertain.

The DNA of the CDR3 is TGTGCCAGCAGCGCCCTTCCAGGGGCAGGGCTAGCCAAAAACATTCAGTACTTC. Translated, it gives CASSALPGAGLAKNIQYF. The chain links TRBV9 to TRBJ2-4; D possibly corresponds to TRBD1 (6 bases). CDR3 length: 18 residues. CDR1 is SGDLS, CDR2 YYNGEE, per germline. V was cut by 3 bases and J by 0 bases, with 19 bases left in between.